Listed here are 23 T cell receptor beta chains from one sample, sequenced in a study of CD4 T cells in relation to SARS-CoV-2 and coronaviruses. The unexposed donors gave CD4+ T cells in about 2011-2018, prior to COVID-19. Isolation of CD4+ T cells took place after less than 13 days in culture. The antigens of these receptors remain unknown. TCRdb's copy holds only in-frame clones and misses some; the assay was immunoSEQ multiplex PCR. The table has 20,000 to 25,000 clones, 76% seen once. The sample taken for sequencing was CD4+ T cells from PBMCs, cultured in vitro. These receptor sequences come from a human donor in good health.

This chain connects TRBV3-1 (or the pseudogene TRBV3-2) to TRBJ2-3; D perhaps matches TRBD1 (6 bases). The germline V and J ends were trimmed by 4 bases and 3 bases, with 14 bases remaining between them. From germline, CDR1 is LGHDT and CDR2 YNNKEL (reference sequence). The CDR3 is 15 amino acids. CDR3 nucleotides: TGTGCCAGCAGCCCACAGGGCAGAGCAACAGATACGCAGTATTTT. It codes for CASSPQGRATDTQYF.

The V and J genes are TRBV5-1 and TRBJ2-3; D ambiguous. Deletions cut 0 bases from V and 2 bases from J, with 10 bases between. Germline V gene lookup returns CDR1 SGHRS and CDR2 YFSETQ. The CDR3 runs 15 residues. CDR3 in amino acids: CASSLAGQDTDTQYF. The CDR3 coding sequence is TGCGCCAGCAGCTTGGCCGGTCAAGACACAGATACGCAGTATTTT.

The chain joins TRBV4-2 to TRBJ2-5; D is perhaps TRBD1 (6 bases). V was cut by 3 bases and J by 2 bases, with 16 bases left in between. Per germline, CDR1 LGHNA and CDR2 YNFKEQ. This CDR3 spans 16 amino acids. The CDR3 sequence is CASSHPGGQDQETQYF. The CDR3 nucleotides read TGTGCCAGCAGCCACCCTGGGGGACAAGATCAAGAGACCCAGTACTTC.

V gene TRBV29-1 combines with J gene TRBJ2-5, with TRBD1 identical over 10 bases. The CDR3 is 18 amino acids. V lost 4 bases and J lost 3; bases outside the gene matches: 17. Germline values: CDR1 SQVTM, CDR2 ANQGSEA. The CDR3 nucleotides read TGCAGCGTTGGAGTAGGGACAGGGGTTTTAGACGGGAAAGAGACCCAGTACTTC. This codes for CSVGVGTGVLDGKETQYF.

This clone occurred a few times. The chain combines TRBV5-1 with TRBJ2-1, with D possibly being TRBD1 (6 bases). Trimming left V 1 base short and J 8 bases short, with 10 bases between. The length of the CDR3 is 13 residues. Germline assignment: CDR1 SGHRS and CDR2 YFSETQ. CDR3 DNA: TGCGCCAGCAGCTTGACAGGGCGGGATGAGCAGTTCTTC. Translated: CASSLTGRDEQFF.

This chain joins TRBV19 and TRBJ2-3; 9 nucleotides line up with TRBD2. Germline V gene sequence: CDR1 LNHDA, CDR2 SQIVND (reference sequence). The CDR3 has 16 amino acids. The J segment lost 3 bases and the V segment lost 1 base, leaving 5 bases of the junction unmatched. The CDR3 DNA is TGTGCCAGTAGTATAGGGGCTAGCGGGATGACAGATACGCAGTATTTT. The encoded protein is CASSIGASGMTDTQYF.

The rearrangement joins TRBV29-1 to TRBJ2-1; unclear D gene. In germline, CDR1 is SQVTM, CDR2 ANQGSEA. V lost 8 bases to trimming and J lost 1 base, with 21 bases between them. This CDR3 contains 16 residues. Here the CDR3 reads CSLRKSVYQSYNEQFF. The CDR3 DNA sequence: TGCAGCTTGCGGAAAAGCGTCTATCAGTCCTACAATGAGCAGTTCTTC.

This clone has just one count. This chain connects TRBV21-1 to TRBJ1-5. TRBV21-1 is recorded as a pseudogene. This CDR3 contains 17 residues. As DNA, the CDR3 is TGTGCCAGCAGCAAGGATAAATCCGGGACGACTACCCAGCCCCAGCATTTT. It translates to CASSKDKSGTTTQPQHF.

This clone appeared a few times. The chain is built from TRBV2 and TRBJ2-7, with 8 nucleotides matching TRBD1. CDR1 and CDR2 from the germline V gene are SNHLY and FYNNEI. The length of the CDR3 is 12 residues. The V segment lost 10 bases and the J segment 2 bases; nucleotides outside the gene matches: 4. The CDR3 here is CATGTGPYEQYF. DNA of the CDR3: TGTGCCACCGGGACAGGCCCCTACGAGCAGTACTTC.

CDR3 bases: TGTGCCAGCAGTCCTGGCGGCAGGGTGTACGAGCAGTACTTC. Amino acids: CASSPGGRVYEQYF. This chain connects TRBV27 to TRBJ2-7; TRBD1 might be the D (5 bases). CDR1 is MNHEY, CDR2 SMNVEV, per germline (reference sequence). The CDR3 is made up of 14 amino acids. Trimming took off 5 bases at V and 4 bases at J, with 15 bases between the two ends.

V is TRBV5-4 and J is TRBJ1-3, with no clear D. CDR1 and CDR2 (germline): SGHNT, YYREEE (reference sequence). The CDR3 extends over 16 amino acids. Trimming cost V 2 bases and J 0 bases, with 12 bases left between them. The CDR3 region has the DNA TGTGCCAGCAGCTTCCTCGATAGGAGCTCTGGAAACACCATATATTTT. Translation: CASSFLDRSSGNTIYF. Variable domain in full (rest from reference TRBV5-4 and TRBJ1-3): ETGVTQSPTHLIKTRGQQVTLRCSSQSGHNTVSWYQQALGQGPQFIFQYYREEENGRGNFPPRFSGLQFPNYSSELNVNALELDDSALYLCASSFLDRSSGNTIYFGEGSWLTVV.

This chain connects TRBV5-1 to TRBJ1-2; D is uncertain. The CDR3 extends over 14 amino acids. Germline V gene lookup returns CDR1 SGHRS and CDR2 YFSETQ. The V gene lost 0 bases and the J gene lost 4 bases, with 10 bases spanning the gap. DNA for the CDR3: TGCGCCAGCAGCTTGGATCCGTACTCCTATGGCTACACCTTC. It encodes CASSLDPYSYGYTF.

The chain has TRBV5-4 and TRBJ2-5, with D maybe TRBD2 (6 bases). Per the germline V gene, CDR1 is SGHNT and CDR2 is YYREEE (reference sequence). The CDR3 is made up of 15 amino acids. V was cut by 4 bases and J by 2 bases, with 15 bases left in between. The CDR3 region has the DNA TGTGCCAGCAGCCCCGGGACTCTAGGGCAAGAGACCCAGTACTTC. Translated: CASSPGTLGQETQYF.

The sample holds a few counts of this clone. The rearrangement links TRBV5-4 to TRBJ1-1; D possibly corresponds to TRBD1 (6 bases). CDR3 size: 15 residues. V dropped 5 bases and J dropped 0 bases, with 14 bases sitting between them. Germline V gives CDR1 SGHNT, CDR2 YYREEE (reference sequence). CDR3 loop: CASSPEGVLNTEAFF. CDR3 DNA: TGTGCCAGCAGTCCCGAGGGGGTCCTGAACACTGAAGCTTTCTTT.

The chain is built from TRBV19 and TRBJ2-1; 11 nucleotides agree with TRBD2. Trimming removed 5 bases from V and 4 bases from J; junction bases left unmatched: 13. The CDR3 runs 18 residues. Looked up from germline, CDR1 is LNHDA and CDR2 is SQIVND (reference sequence). CDR3 region: CASSLLNRLAGGYNEQFF. The CDR3 coding sequence is TGTGCCAGTAGTCTCCTGAATAGGCTAGCGGGAGGATACAATGAGCAGTTCTTC. The variable domain in full, with the rest retrieved from reference TRBV19 and TRBJ2-1, is DGGITQSPKYLFRKEGQNVTLSCEQNLNHDAMYWYRQDPGQGLRLIYYSQIVNDFQKGDIAEGYSVSREKKESFPLTVTSAQKNPTAFYLCASSLLNRLAGGYNEQFFGPGTRLTVL.

The V call is TRBV30, the J call TRBJ2-6, with 7 bases fitting TRBD1. Germline-derived CDR1 and CDR2 are GTSNPN and SVGIG (reference sequence). This CDR3 has 16 amino acids. V dropped 8 bases and J dropped 3; count of bases not matched to a gene: 13. CDR3 nucleotides: TGTGCCCGGTTTGACAGGGTAGGCGTTGGGGCCAACGTCCTGACTTTC. It specifies CARFDRVGVGANVLTF.

The rearrangement joins TRBV27 to TRBJ1-6; D may be TRBD1 (5 bases). Germline values: CDR1 MNHEY, CDR2 SMNVEV (reference sequence). The V and J ends lost 5 bases and 7 bases respectively, with 15 bases between them. The CDR3 is made up of 15 amino acids. The CDR3 region is CASSPQSGPNSPLHF. The CDR3, as DNA: TGTGCCAGCAGTCCGCAATCGGGGCCAAATTCACCCCTCCACTTT.

The chain uses TRBV28 and TRBJ1-1; 8 positions match TRBD1. The length of the CDR3 is 14 residues. V gave up 5 bases and J gave up 5 bases; unmatched junction bases: 7. From germline, CDR1 is MDHEN and CDR2 SYDVKM. The CDR3 reads CASSGTGTGTEAFF. The CDR3 region has the DNA TGTGCCAGCAGTGGTACCGGGACAGGTACTGAAGCTTTCTTT.

This clone was seen a few times. V gene TRBV5-8 combines with J gene TRBJ1-1; D is unresolved. Between the trimmed V and J ends, which lost 0 bases and 6 bases, there was a span of 9 bases. CDR1 is SGHTS and CDR2 is YDEGEE in the germline V gene. The CDR3 spans 13 residues. For the CDR3, the DNA is TGTGCCAGCAGCTTGGAGGCCTACTCTGAAGCTTTCTTT. Amino acid sequence: CASSLEAYSEAFF. Looking up the rest from reference TRBV5-8 and TRBJ1-1 gives the full variable domain: EAGVTQSPTHLIKTRGQQATLRCSPISGHTSVYWYQQALGLGLQFLLWYDEGEERNRGNFPPRFSGRQFPNYSSELNVNALELEDSALYLCASSLEAYSEAFFGQGTRLTVV.

This clone was counted a few times. The rearrangement uses TRBV7-9 and TRBJ1-2, with D unclear. The CDR3 runs to 16 residues. Trimming took 0 bases from V and 4 from J, leaving 15 bases between them. Germline CDR1 and CDR2: SEHNR and FQNEAQ (reference sequence). The CDR3 reads CASSLASNMGIYGYTF. CDR3 nucleotides: TGTGCCAGCAGCTTAGCCTCCAATATGGGGATCTATGGCTACACCTTC.

The CDR3 region is CASSIVQGNTGELFF. DNA for the CDR3: TGTGCCAGTAGTATAGTACAGGGGAACACCGGGGAGCTGTTTTTT. This chain joins TRBV19 and TRBJ2-2, with a tentative D call TRBD1 (6 bases). Germline CDR1 reads LNHDA; CDR2 reads SQIVND (reference sequence). The CDR3 runs to 15 residues. V was clipped by 1 base and J by 1 base, with 7 bases between them.

This rearrangement joins TRBV27 to TRBJ2-5; D perhaps matches TRBD1 (6 bases). Germline CDR1 and CDR2: MNHEY and SMNVEV (reference sequence). The CDR3 covers 15 residues. The ends were cut back, 6 bases at V and 5 bases at J, with 19 bases in the middle. Here the CDR3 DNA reads TGTGCCAGCAGCAGCGGACAGCTTAGTTGGGAGACCCAGTACTTC. It codes for CASSSGQLSWETQYF.

The chain links TRBV24-1 to TRBJ1-6; TRBD1 is a possible D gene (6 bases). From germline, CDR1 is KGHDR and CDR2 SFDVKD. The CDR3 has 14 residues. Trimming shortened V by 4 bases and J by 9 bases, and 12 bases separated the two germline ends. For the CDR3, the DNA is TGTGCCACCAGTGACGGTCAGGGGTCTTCACCCCTCCACTTT. The encoded protein is CATSDGQGSSPLHF.